These T cell receptor beta chains were read from a single sample in a study of blood T cell repertoires in COVID-19. Method: immunoSEQ multiplex PCR; TCRdb's copy keeps in-frame clones and lacks some. The sample has about 170,000 clones, about 86% seen once. Input material: peripheral blood. These receptors came from a woman over 75 in a cohort sampled during active or convalescent COVID-19. The CDR3 runs from the conserved cysteine through the conserved F or W. The D gene is left open where the match is weak. The size entry is marked missing in some rows and otherwise reads once, few, many or a size class.

abundance	len	d_gene	v_gene	j_gene	CDR3nt	CDR3aa
NA	12	TRBD2	TRBV7-2	TRBJ2-1	TGTGCCAGCAGCTTTTCCGGGACTAGAAAGTTCTTC	CASSFSGTRKFF
NA	14	NA	TRBV19	TRBJ1-6	TGTGCCAGTAGCCGACTCCAGAGCGATTCACCCCTCCACTTT	CASSRLQSDSPLHF
NA	13	NA	TRBV25-1	TRBJ2-1	TGTGCCAGCAGTGGGGACTTGTACAATGAGCAGTTCTTC	CASSGDLYNEQFF
few	14	NA	TRBV27	TRBJ2-7	TGTGCCAGCAGTCCCCCCGGTAGGGGGTACGAGCAGTACTTC	CASSPPGRGYEQYF
NA	11	TRBD2	TRBV28	TRBJ2-3	TGTGTTAGCGGGAACACAGATACGCAGTATTTT	CVSGNTDTQYF
once	14	NA	TRBV30	TRBJ2-2	TGTGCCTGGAGTGGTTGGGAGTCTGCCGGGGAGCTGTTTTTT	CAWSGWESAGELFF
NA	15	NA	TRBV27	TRBJ1-1	TGTGCCAGCAGTTCCCTATCCACAGCGAACACTGAAGCTTTCTTT	CASSSLSTANTEAFF
NA	14	TRBD1	TRBV27	TRBJ2-7	TGTGCCAGCAGACACTCGGGACAGGGCTACGAGCAGTACTTC	CASRHSGQGYEQYF
NA	15	TRBD1	TRBV19	TRBJ1-6	TGTGCCAGTAGTGAAGGGGGCAGGTTGAATTCACCCCTCCACTTT	CASSEGGRLNSPLHF
NA	15	NA	TRBV11-3	TRBJ1-3	TGTGCCAGCAGCTTAGGGGAGTTGGCTGGAAACACCATATATTTT	CASSLGELAGNTIYF
few	13	NA	TRBV24-1	TRBJ2-3	TGTGCCACCAGGGAGCATATAGGAGATACGCAGTATTTT	CATREHIGDTQYF
NA	14	NA	TRBV11-2	TRBJ1-5	TGTGCCAGCAGCTTAGAGGCTAGCAATCAGCCCCAGCATTTT	CASSLEASNQPQHF
once	16	TRBD1	TRBV11-2	TRBJ2-2	TGTGCCAGCAGCTTGACAGGGGGCGCAGGCACCGGGGAGCTGTTTTTT	CASSLTGGAGTGELFF
NA	13	NA	TRBV19	TRBJ1-3	TGTGCCACCCTAGAGGGATGGGGAAACACCATATATTTT	CATLEGWGNTIYF
NA	14	NA	TRBV7-8	TRBJ2-1	TGTGCCAGCAGCACCTCTAGCACATACAATGAGCAGTTCTTC	CASSTSSTYNEQFF
NA	15	NA	TRBV9	TRBJ2-1	TGTGCCAGCAGCGTAGCAACAGCCTCCTACAATGAGCAGTTCTTC	CASSVATASYNEQFF
NA	16	TRBD1	TRBV24-1	TRBJ1-5	TGTGCCACCAGTGCCGAGACAGGGATGAGCAATCAGCCCCAGCATTTT	CATSAETGMSNQPQHF
once	12	NA	TRBV11-2	TRBJ2-7	TGTGCCAGCAGCTCACAGGGCTACGAGCAGTACTTC	CASSSQGYEQYF
NA	13	NA	TRBV12-5	TRBJ1-5	TGTGCTAGTGGCCCCGGGGGCAATCAGCCCCAGCATTTT	CASGPGGNQPQHF
once	15	NA	TRBV6-2/TRBV6-3	TRBJ1-1	TGTGCCAGCAGCCAACCCCAGGCTATTAGCACTGAAGCTTTCTTT	CASSQPQAISTEAFF
NA	16	TRBD1	TRBV7-9	TRBJ1-4	TGTGCCAGCAGCCAGGGGACAGGGGGTTTAAGTGAAAAACTGTTTTTT	CASSQGTGGLSEKLFF
NA	15	TRBD1	TRBV15	TRBJ2-1	TGTGCCACCAGCATACGGGACAGTGTTATCAATGAGCAGTTCTTC	CATSIRDSVINEQFF
NA	15	NA	TRBV19	TRBJ2-3	TGTGCCAGTAGTATAGGCGCGGTTAGCACAGATACGCAGTATTTT	CASSIGAVSTDTQYF
NA	14	NA	TRBV4-1	TRBJ1-2	TGCGCCAGCAGCCAAGATACAGGGCGTCATGGCTACACCTTC	CASSQDTGRHGYTF
NA	16	TRBD1	TRBV7-9	TRBJ1-4	TGTGCCAGCAGCTTACCCGCCGGGACAGGGGGTGAAAAACTGTTTTTT	CASSLPAGTGGEKLFF
NA	17	NA	TRBV14	TRBJ1-6	TGTGCCAGCAGCCAACTGGCGGGGACCTCCTATAATTCACCCCTCCACTTT	CASSQLAGTSYNSPLHF
NA	16	TRBD2	TRBV19	TRBJ2-3	TGTGCCAGTAGTCTTGGACTAGCGGGAGTGACAGATACGCAGTATTTT	CASSLGLAGVTDTQYF
NA	12	NA	TRBV19	TRBJ2-1	TGTGCCAGTAGTATAGAAGACACTGAGCAGTTCTTC	CASSIEDTEQFF
NA	14	TRBD2	TRBV19	TRBJ2-5	TGTGCCAGTAGCTGGCGGGGAGGGCAAGAGACCCAGTACTTC	CASSWRGGQETQYF
NA	15	NA	TRBV10-1	TRBJ1-2	TGCGCCAGCAGTGAGTCGATCGGACAGTCCTATGGCTACACCTTC	CASSESIGQSYGYTF
NA	17	NA	TRBV6-4	TRBJ2-6	TGTGCCAGCAGTGACTCGAAAGGAGAAATCGGGGCCAACGTCCTGACTTTC	CASSDSKGEIGANVLTF
NA	15	TRBD2	TRBV10-3	TRBJ2-1	TGTGCCATCAGGGAGAGCGGGAGTTCCTACAATGAGCAGTTCTTC	CAIRESGSSYNEQFF
NA	18	TRBD1	TRBV5-1	TRBJ1-1	TGCGCCAGCACGTCCCGCGGCAGGGGGCTAGGGGTGAACACTGAAGCTTTCTTT	CASTSRGRGLGVNTEAFF
NA	16	NA	TRBV11-2	TRBJ2-7	TGTGCCAGCAGCTTAGAAAGCTGGTACAGCTCCTACGAGCAGTACTTC	CASSLESWYSSYEQYF
NA	14	NA	TRBV11-3	TRBJ1-4	TGTGCCAGCAGCTTATCGGGGATTAATGAAAAACTGTTTTTT	CASSLSGINEKLFF
NA	15	TRBD1	TRBV6-5	TRBJ1-3	TGTGCCAGCAGAGCCGGGACAGGGTCCGGAAACACCATATATTTT	CASRAGTGSGNTIYF
NA	16	NA	TRBV19	TRBJ2-2	TGTGCCAGTAGCCCGGCGGGCAGTTCGCTACCCGGGGAGCTGTTTTTT	CASSPAGSSLPGELFF
NA	14	NA	TRBV3-1/TRBV3-2	TRBJ1-4	TGTGCCAGCAGCCGGAAAGGGGCTAATGAAAAACTGTTTTTT	CASSRKGANEKLFF
NA	13	NA	TRBV12-3/TRBV12-4	TRBJ1-6	TGTGCCAGCAGGCTATTCTATAATTCACCCCTCCACTTT	CASRLFYNSPLHF
NA	13	NA	TRBV10-2	TRBJ2-7	TGCGCCAGCAGTGACAACAGCCCCTACGAGCAGTACTTC	CASSDNSPYEQYF
NA	13	TRBD1	TRBV12-3/TRBV12-4	TRBJ1-2	TGTGCCAGCAGTTCACAGGGGAACTATGGCTACACCTTC	CASSSQGNYGYTF
few	14	NA	TRBV5-1	TRBJ2-2	TGCGCCAGCAGCTTCGAAGCTAACACCGGGGAGCTGTTTTTT	CASSFEANTGELFF
NA	15	NA	TRBV18	TRBJ1-1	TGTGCCAGCTCACCATTGGTAAGGGGCGACACTGAAGCTTTCTTT	CASSPLVRGDTEAFF
NA	14	NA	TRBV3-1/TRBV3-2	TRBJ1-2	TGTGCCAGCAGCCAAGCGGGACTGACCTATGGCTACACCTTC	CASSQAGLTYGYTF
NA	17	TRBD1	TRBV3-1/TRBV3-2	TRBJ1-2	TGTGCCAGCAGCCCCCAGCTCGCAAGAACAGGGGGCGGAGGCTACACCTTC	CASSPQLARTGGGGYTF
NA	15	TRBD2	TRBV7-2	TRBJ2-3	TGTGCCAGCAGCCGGCCTAGCGGGCCCACAGATACGCAGTATTTT	CASSRPSGPTDTQYF
NA	16	TRBD1	TRBV18	TRBJ2-1	TGTGCCAGCTCACCACCGTTAAAAGGGACAGGAGGGGAGCAGTTCTTC	CASSPPLKGTGGEQFF
NA	13	NA	TRBV18	TRBJ2-7	TGTGCCAGCTCACCCACCAGTGCGGGGCCTCAGTACTTC	CASSPTSAGPQYF
NA	12	NA	TRBV11-2	TRBJ2-7	TGTGCCAGCAGCTTACAGGGCTACGAGCAGTACTTC	CASSLQGYEQYF
NA	13	TRBD1	TRBV30	TRBJ1-1	TGTGCCTGGGTTAGACAGGGGAACACTGAAGCTTTCTTT	CAWVRQGNTEAFF
NA	13	NA	TRBV19	TRBJ2-7	TGTGCCAGCACCGGGGGACGGAGCTACGAGCAGTACTTC	CASTGGRSYEQYF
NA	14	NA	TRBV18	TRBJ2-5	TGTGCCAGCTCATCGGCGGGGCCGCTAGAGACCCAGTACTTC	CASSSAGPLETQYF
once	15	NA	TRBV28	TRBJ1-6	TGTGCCAGCAATTCGGTAGTATCCTATAATTCACCCCTCCACTTT	CASNSVVSYNSPLHF